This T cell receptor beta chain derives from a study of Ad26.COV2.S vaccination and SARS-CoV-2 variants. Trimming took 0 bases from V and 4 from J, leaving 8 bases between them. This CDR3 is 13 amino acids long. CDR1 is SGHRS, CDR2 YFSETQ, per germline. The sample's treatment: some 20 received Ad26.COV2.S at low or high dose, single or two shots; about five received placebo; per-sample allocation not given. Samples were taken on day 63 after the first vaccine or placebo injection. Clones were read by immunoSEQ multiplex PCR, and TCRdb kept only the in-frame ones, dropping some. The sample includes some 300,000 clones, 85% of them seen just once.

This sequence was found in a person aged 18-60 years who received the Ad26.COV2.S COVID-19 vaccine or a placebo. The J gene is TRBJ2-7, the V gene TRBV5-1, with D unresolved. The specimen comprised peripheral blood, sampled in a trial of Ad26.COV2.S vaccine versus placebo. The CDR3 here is CASSLAGQYEQYF. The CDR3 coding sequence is TGCGCCAGCAGCTTGGCCGGTCAATACGAGCAGTACTTC.